A selection of T cell receptor beta chains follows, all from one sample in a study of blood T cell repertoires in COVID-19. The protocol was immunoSEQ multiplex PCR, while the TCRdb copy is restricted to in-frame clones and leaves out a portion. The repertoire holds fewer than 130,000 clones, with about three quarters as singletons. Sequenced sample: peripheral blood. The source of these receptors is a woman of 80 years or more with active or convalescent COVID-19. Both conserved end residues are part of each CDR3. Part of the rows lack a size; the others show once, few, many or a class for expanded clones.

clone_size	v_call	j_call	cdr3_aa
.	TRBV6-5	TRBJ1-3	CASSLTGSSGNTIYF
.	TRBV4-3	TRBJ2-7	CASSQDQRAGVYYEQYF
.	TRBV4-2	TRBJ2-1	CASSQPGLSSYNEQFF
.	TRBV19	TRBJ1-5	CASRTGNQPQHF
.	TRBV18	TRBJ2-1	CASSPQDSYNEQFF
.	TRBV6-5	TRBJ2-1	CASSRGEQFF
.	TRBV5-1	TRBJ2-2	CASSSVPQKTNTGELFF
.	TRBV6-5	TRBJ1-1	CASSSRRTGDPEAFF
.	TRBV19	TRBJ2-3	CASSPGIRRGTDTQYF
.	TRBV29-1	TRBJ1-1	CSVGGATEAFF
few	TRBV18	TRBJ1-4	CASSTNTGTNEKLFF
.	TRBV10-3	TRBJ2-7	CAIRGTGGPYEQYF
many	TRBV6-2/TRBV6-3	TRBJ2-3	CASSYRPSGRASDTQYF
.	TRBV29-1	TRBJ2-7	CSVEGSQPGGIYEQYF
.	TRBV20-1	TRBJ2-7	CSAELTPFFF
.	TRBV7-2	TRBJ2-1	CASSLLGLAGVNNEQFF
few	TRBV7-9	TRBJ2-5	CASSLGQYQETQYF
.	TRBV11-3	TRBJ2-1	CASSTGGTSGYNEQFF
.	TRBV2	TRBJ2-1	CASLLQGAGVNEQFF
.	TRBV5-1	TRBJ2-5	CASSVGLEGTQYF
.	TRBV18	TRBJ1-2	CASSPPGRGVNGYTF
many	TRBV28	TRBJ1-3	CASSLRGNTIYF
.	TRBV2	TRBJ2-5	CASTLGQSWKTQYF
.	TRBV5-4	TRBJ2-7	CASSPRDAYEQYF
few	TRBV14	TRBJ2-1	CASSPGPRAATGTGVLNEQFF
.	TRBV7-9	TRBJ1-5	CASSSIDQPQHF
.	TRBV19	TRBJ2-5	CASSIGKQRQETQYF
once	TRBV6-5	TRBJ2-1	CATNPRLAGANEQFF
.	TRBV7-2	TRBJ1-2	CASSLMQLFGYTF
once	TRBV7-9	TRBJ2-7	CASSHRTSGVYEQYF
.	TRBV6-5	TRBJ2-7	CASMNGGSYEQYF
.	TRBV10-1	TRBJ2-3	CASSGPSGSTDTQYF
.	TRBV7-9	TRBJ2-4	CASSFLAGGRGAKNIQYF
.	TRBV21-1	TRBJ2-1	CALMGLAGDEQFF
.	TRBV18	TRBJ1-2	CASSPLPTGEDYGYTF
.	TRBV7-9	TRBJ2-5	CASSLPRQEETQYF
.	TRBV19	TRBJ1-2	CASKRTAYGYTF
.	TRBV2	TRBJ1-5	CANGQARNQPQHF
.	TRBV29-1	TRBJ1-5	CSAGGDSNQPQHF
.	TRBV29-1	TRBJ1-5	CSVDTGGGQPQHF
.	TRBV11-2	TRBJ2-1	CASSLFRLAGGGYEQFF
.	TRBV4-2	TRBJ1-4	CASTEGGDLSTNEKLFF
.	TRBV5-4	TRBJ2-5	CASSLTSGSEQETQYF
.	TRBV7-9	TRBJ2-1	CASSLARGASGSNEQFF
.	TRBV10-3	TRBJ2-7	CAISDPPTSGSYEQYF
few	TRBV9	TRBJ1-2	CASSVEGIYGYTF
.	TRBV7-9	TRBJ1-3	CASSPTGQGPGNTIYF
.	TRBV30	TRBJ2-7	CAWDPGTGASEQYF
.	TRBV5-1	TRBJ1-1	CASSLGQGLNTEAFF
once	TRBV10-3	TRBJ2-1	CAISWTGDEQFF
.	TRBV2	TRBJ1-2	CASSEQGAYGYTF
.	TRBV5-1	TRBJ2-3	CASSLTSGSAGTDTQYF
.	TRBV6-2/TRBV6-3	TRBJ2-5	CASSPSGGLETQYF
.	TRBV6-5	TRBJ2-3	CASSSGLAGSVGTQYF
.	TRBV4-2	TRBJ2-7	CASSQGPGGSSTYEQYF
once	TRBV4-1	TRBJ1-3	CASSQSESRRNTIYF
few	TRBV19	TRBJ2-3	CASSMVGQGDTDTQYF
.	TRBV19	TRBJ2-7	CASRTRDSSYEQYF